This is a list of T cell receptor beta chains from one sample in a study of T-cell reconstitution after alpha-beta-depleted transplantation in children. TCRdb used MiXCR to reprocess the PCR reads, holding one entry per CDR3 protein. The sample yields approximately 400,000 distinct CDR3 sequences, roughly 11% seen once. Sequences were derived from PBMCs from the stem cell graft donor, sampled from the stem cell graft. The receptor set was obtained from a human donor who donated a stem cell graft to a child with acute myeloid leukemia. Both conserved end residues are part of each CDR3. A D gene is named only where the DNA matches it firmly. Size is omitted from some rows. Given values are once, few, many or a class for expanded clones.

j_gene: TRBJ2-1
v_gene: TRBV20-1
abundance: NA
d_gene: NA
CDR3nt: TGCAGTGCTAGGCCCCGGGACTCGAGCTCCTACAATGAGCAGTTCTTC
CDR3aa: CSARPRDSSSYNEQFF

j_gene: TRBJ2-7
v_gene: TRBV6-2/TRBV6-3
abundance: NA
d_gene: NA
CDR3nt: TGTGCCAGCGCCGATGCACCCCGTCGCGAGCAGTACTTC
CDR3aa: CASADAPRREQYF

j_gene: TRBJ2-1
v_gene: TRBV5-1
abundance: few
d_gene: NA
CDR3nt: TGCGCCAGCAGCGATCGACCCGAGAATGAGCAGTTCTTC
CDR3aa: CASSDRPENEQFF

j_gene: TRBJ2-7
v_gene: TRBV15
abundance: many
d_gene: TRBD1
CDR3nt: TGTGCCACCAGCAGACCGATGGGACAGGCCTACGAGCAGTACTTC
CDR3aa: CATSRPMGQAYEQYF

j_gene: TRBJ2-5
v_gene: TRBV18
abundance: NA
d_gene: TRBD1
CDR3nt: TGTGCCAGCTCACCGCAGACAGGGGCTATCGAGACCCAGTACTTC
CDR3aa: CASSPQTGAIETQYF

j_gene: TRBJ2-3
v_gene: TRBV5-5
abundance: many
d_gene: NA
CDR3nt: TGTGCCAGCGGCCCGCGCACAGATACGCAGTATTTT
CDR3aa: CASGPRTDTQYF

j_gene: TRBJ2-1
v_gene: TRBV2
abundance: few
d_gene: TRBD1
CDR3nt: TGTGCCAGCAGACTGGGGACAGGGGTTGTCAATGAGCAGTTCTTC
CDR3aa: CASRLGTGVVNEQFF

j_gene: TRBJ1-1
v_gene: TRBV12-3/TRBV12-4
abundance: few
d_gene: NA
CDR3nt: TGTGCCAGCAGTTTATTCTCCATGGCCGCGTTCCGAAACTTT
CDR3aa: CASSLFSMAAFRNF

j_gene: TRBJ1-2
v_gene: TRBV5-8
abundance: few
d_gene: NA
CDR3nt: TGTGCCAGCAGCCCGGATTGGGAAGGCTACACCTTC
CDR3aa: CASSPDWEGYTF

j_gene: TRBJ2-5
v_gene: TRBV6-5
abundance: few
d_gene: NA
CDR3nt: TGTGCCAGCAGTTACAGGAGGGGCAGAGAAGAGACCCAGTACTTC
CDR3aa: CASSYRRGREETQYF

j_gene: TRBJ2-1
v_gene: TRBV2
abundance: few
d_gene: TRBD1
CDR3nt: TGTGCCAGCAGCCGACAGGGGACAGCTAGTGAGCAGTTCTTC
CDR3aa: CASSRQGTASEQFF